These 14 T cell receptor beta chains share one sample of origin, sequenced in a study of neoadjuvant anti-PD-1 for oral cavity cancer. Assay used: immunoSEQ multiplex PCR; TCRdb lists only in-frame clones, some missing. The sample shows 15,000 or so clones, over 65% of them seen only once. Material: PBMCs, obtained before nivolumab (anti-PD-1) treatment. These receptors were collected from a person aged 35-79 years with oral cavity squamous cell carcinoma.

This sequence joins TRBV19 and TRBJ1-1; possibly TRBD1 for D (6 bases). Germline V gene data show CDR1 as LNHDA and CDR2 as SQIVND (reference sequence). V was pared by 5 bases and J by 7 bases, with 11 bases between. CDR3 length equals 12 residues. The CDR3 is CASSFRQVEAFF. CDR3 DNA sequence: TGTGCCAGTAGTTTCAGACAGGTTGAAGCTTTCTTT.

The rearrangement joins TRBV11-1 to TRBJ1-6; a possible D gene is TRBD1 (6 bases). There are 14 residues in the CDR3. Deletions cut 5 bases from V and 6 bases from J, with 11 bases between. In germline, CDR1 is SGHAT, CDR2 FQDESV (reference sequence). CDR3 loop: CASSRQVSNSPLHF. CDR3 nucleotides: TGTGCCAGCAGCCGACAGGTATCTAATTCACCCCTCCACTTT.

The CDR3 coding sequence is TGTGCCAGCAGCTTCGGGGGAAGCACAGATACGCAGTATTTT. It is translated as CASSFGGSTDTQYF. The chain combines TRBV5-6 with TRBJ2-3, with a tentative D call TRBD2 (6 bases). CDR1 is SGHDT, CDR2 YYEEEE, per germline. V was pared by 2 bases and J by 0 bases, with 7 bases between. The CDR3 has 14 amino acids.

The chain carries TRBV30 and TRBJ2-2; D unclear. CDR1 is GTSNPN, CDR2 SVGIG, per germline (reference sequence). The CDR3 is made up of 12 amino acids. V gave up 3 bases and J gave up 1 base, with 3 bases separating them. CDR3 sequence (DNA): TGTGCCTGGAGACAGAACACCGGGGAGCTGTTTTTT. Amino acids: CAWRQNTGELFF.

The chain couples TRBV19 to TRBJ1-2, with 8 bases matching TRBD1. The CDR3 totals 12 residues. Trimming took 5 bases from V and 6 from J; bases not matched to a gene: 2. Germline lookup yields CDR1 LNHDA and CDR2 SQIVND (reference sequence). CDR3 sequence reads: CASSQTGDGYTF. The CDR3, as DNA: TGTGCCAGTAGTCAGACAGGGGATGGCTACACCTTC. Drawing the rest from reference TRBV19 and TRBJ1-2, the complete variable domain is DGGITQSPKYLFRKEGQNVTLSCEQNLNHDAMYWYRQDPGQGLRLIYYSQIVNDFQKGDIAEGYSVSREKKESFPLTVTSAQKNPTAFYLCASSQTGDGYTFGSGTRLTVV.

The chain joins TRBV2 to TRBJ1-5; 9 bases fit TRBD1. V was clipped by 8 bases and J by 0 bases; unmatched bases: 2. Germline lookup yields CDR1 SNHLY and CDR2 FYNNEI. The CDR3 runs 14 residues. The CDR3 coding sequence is TGTGCCAGCCAGGGACAGGGTAGCAATCAGCCCCAGCATTTT. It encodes CASQGQGSNQPQHF.

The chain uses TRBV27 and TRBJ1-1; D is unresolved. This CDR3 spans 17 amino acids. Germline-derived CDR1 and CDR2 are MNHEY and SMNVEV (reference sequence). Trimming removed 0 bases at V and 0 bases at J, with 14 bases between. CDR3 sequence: CASSLSGLPYMNTEAFF. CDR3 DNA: TGTGCCAGCAGTTTATCAGGATTACCGTACATGAACACTGAAGCTTTCTTT.

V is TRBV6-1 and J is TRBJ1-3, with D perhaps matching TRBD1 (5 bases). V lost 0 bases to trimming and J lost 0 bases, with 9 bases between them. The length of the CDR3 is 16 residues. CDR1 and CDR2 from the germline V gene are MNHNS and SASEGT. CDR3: CASSEATGTSGNTIYF. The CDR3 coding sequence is TGTGCCAGCAGTGAAGCTACCGGGACCTCTGGAAACACCATATATTTT.

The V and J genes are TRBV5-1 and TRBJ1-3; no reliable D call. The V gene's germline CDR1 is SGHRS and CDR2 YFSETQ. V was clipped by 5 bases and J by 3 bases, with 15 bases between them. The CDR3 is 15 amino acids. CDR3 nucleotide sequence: TGCGCCAGCAGAAAAACTGAAAGGGTTGGAAACACCATATATTTT. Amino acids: CASRKTERVGNTIYF.

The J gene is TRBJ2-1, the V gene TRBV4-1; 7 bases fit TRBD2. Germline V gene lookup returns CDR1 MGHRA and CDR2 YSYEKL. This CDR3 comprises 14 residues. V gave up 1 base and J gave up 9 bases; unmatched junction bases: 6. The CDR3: CASSQAGGKGEQFF. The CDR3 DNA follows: TGCGCCAGCAGCCAAGCCGGGGGGAAGGGTGAGCAGTTCTTC.

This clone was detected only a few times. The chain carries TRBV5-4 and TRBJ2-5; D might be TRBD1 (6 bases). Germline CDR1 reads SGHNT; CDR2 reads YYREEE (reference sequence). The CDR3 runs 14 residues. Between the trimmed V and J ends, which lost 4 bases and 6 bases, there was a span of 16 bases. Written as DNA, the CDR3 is TGTGCCAGCAGCGCCATCACAGGGTCAAAGACCCAGTACTTC. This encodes CASSAITGSKTQYF.

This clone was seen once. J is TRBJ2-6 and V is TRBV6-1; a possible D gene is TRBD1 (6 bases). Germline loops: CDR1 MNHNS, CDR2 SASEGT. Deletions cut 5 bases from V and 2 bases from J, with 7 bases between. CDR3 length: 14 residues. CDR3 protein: CASSQGPGANVLTF. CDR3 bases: TGTGCCAGCAGTCAGGGGCCTGGGGCCAACGTCCTGACTTTC.

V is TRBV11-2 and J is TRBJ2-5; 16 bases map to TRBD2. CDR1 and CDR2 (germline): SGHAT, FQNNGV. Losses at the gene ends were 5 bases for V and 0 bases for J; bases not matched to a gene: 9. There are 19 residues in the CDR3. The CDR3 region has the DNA TGTGCCAGCAGCATAAACCCGGGACTAGCGGGGGGGTACCAAGAGACCCAGTACTTC. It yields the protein CASSINPGLAGGYQETQYF. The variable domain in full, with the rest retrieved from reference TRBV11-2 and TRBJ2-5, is EAGVAQSPRYKIIEKRQSVAFWCNPISGHATLYWYQQILGQGPKLLIQFQNNGVVDDSQLPKDRFSAERLKGVDSTLKIQPAKLEDSAVYLCASSINPGLAGGYQETQYFGPGTRLLVL.

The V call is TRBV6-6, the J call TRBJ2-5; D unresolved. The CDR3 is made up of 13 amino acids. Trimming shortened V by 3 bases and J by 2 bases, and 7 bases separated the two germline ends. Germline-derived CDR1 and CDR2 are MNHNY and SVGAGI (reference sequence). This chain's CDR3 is CASSYPDQETQYF. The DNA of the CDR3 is TGTGCCAGCAGTTATCCGGATCAAGAGACCCAGTACTTC.